The 30 T cell receptor beta chains below come from one sample, sequenced in a study of T-cell reconstitution after alpha-beta-depleted transplantation in children. Unique molecular identifiers featured in how the TCRbeta library was prepared. TCRdb independently ran MiXCR on the PCR reads; one entry per CDR3 protein. The profile shows 350,000 to 450,000 distinct CDR3 sequences, 13% of them singletons. The sequencing here drew on PBMCs, taken from the stem cell graft. The receptors stem from a human donor who donated a stem cell graft to a child with Fanconi anemia.

A few counts support this clonotype. The chain has TRBV7-6 and TRBJ1-4; perhaps TRBD1 as D (6 bases). Looked up from germline, CDR1 is SGHVS and CDR2 is FNYEAQ. V lost 0 bases, J lost 8 bases, and 10 bases lay in between. This CDR3 has 14 residues. CDR3 region: CASSLALRGEKLFF. The CDR3 nucleotides are TGTGCCAGCAGCTTAGCGCTAAGGGGGGAAAAACTGTTTTTT.

In this sample, this clonotype turned up a few times. The chain couples TRBV5-1 to TRBJ2-6, with D maybe TRBD1 (6 bases). Germline assignment: CDR1 SGHRS and CDR2 YFSETQ. There are 15 residues in the CDR3. V lost 2 bases and J lost 1, with 7 bases in between. The CDR3 bases are TGCGCCAGCAGCTTAGGACAGTCTGGGGCCAACGTCCTGACTTTC. As protein: CASSLGQSGANVLTF. Supplemented by reference TRBV5-1 and TRBJ2-6, the full variable domain reads KAGVTQTPRYLIKTRGQQVTLSCSPISGHRSVSWYQQTPGQGLQFLFEYFSETQRNKGNFPGRFSGRQFSNSRSEMNVSTLELGDSALYLCASSLGQSGANVLTFGAGSRLTVL.

The V call is TRBV5-1, the J call TRBJ2-5; tentative D call: TRBD1 (6 bases). The CDR3 runs to 16 residues. Germline-derived CDR1 and CDR2 are SGHRS and YFSETQ. Trimming took 5 bases from V and 1 from J, leaving 18 bases between them. The CDR3 sequence is CASRLQGGGGQETQYF. CDR3 in DNA: TGCGCCAGCAGACTACAAGGGGGTGGGGGCCAAGAGACCCAGTACTTC.

This clonotype was seen at least ten times. Here the CDR3 reads CSVTGGTDTQYF. The CDR3 coding sequence is TGCAGCGTAACAGGGGGCACAGATACGCAGTATTTT. The V call is TRBV29-1, the J call TRBJ2-3; 7 nucleotides align to TRBD1. The CDR3 has 12 amino acids. V gave up 6 bases and J gave up 1 base; unmatched junction bases: 1. Per germline, CDR1 SQVTM and CDR2 ANQGSEA.

The V and J genes are TRBV5-1 and TRBJ2-5; 7 bases match TRBD1. V was clipped by 4 bases and J by 3 bases; unmatched bases: 9. From germline, CDR1 is SGHRS and CDR2 YFSETQ. The CDR3 runs to 15 residues. The CDR3 loop is CASSPVGQGEETQYF. The CDR3 coding sequence is TGCGCCAGCAGCCCTGTAGGTCAGGGGGAAGAGACCCAGTACTTC.

The chain is built from TRBV15 and TRBJ1-5, with a weak D call TRBD1 (6 bases). This CDR3 contains 14 residues. Trimming removed 0 bases from V and 7 bases from J, with 10 bases in between. The V gene's germline CDR1 is LNHNV and CDR2 YYDKDF (reference sequence). CDR3 amino acids: CATSRDYRDQPQHF. CDR3 bases: TGTGCCACCAGCAGAGATTACAGGGACCAGCCCCAGCATTTT.

The table lists this clonotype with many counts. The gene calls are TRBV7-2 and TRBJ1-3; no definite D call. With 4 bases removed from V and 4 bases from J, the gap between germline ends came to 8 bases. CDR3 length: 13 amino acids. Germline V gene lookup returns CDR1 SGHTA and CDR2 FQGNSA. The CDR3 spells CASSSPTGNTIYF. The CDR3 coding sequence is TGTGCCAGCAGCTCCCCCACCGGAAACACCATATATTTT.

This clonotype was counted only a few times. The chain recombines TRBV19 with TRBJ1-1; D is undetermined. Germline CDR1 reads LNHDA; CDR2 reads SQIVND (reference sequence). V shed 7 bases and J shed 3 bases, with 12 bases lying between them. CDR3 length equals 13 residues. This chain's CDR3 is CASTLKRDTEAFF. The DNA for the CDR3 is TGTGCCAGTACGCTCAAAAGGGACACTGAAGCTTTCTTT.

V gene TRBV29-1 combines with J gene TRBJ2-7; D could derive from TRBD1 or TRBD2 (5 bases each). V gave up 3 bases and J gave up 5 bases, with 11 bases separating them. Germline V CDR1 and CDR2: SQVTM, ANQGSEA. The CDR3 runs to 12 residues. CDR3 coding DNA: TGCAGCGTTGATACCGGGGCCAACGAGCAGTACTTC. It specifies CSVDTGANEQYF.

For the CDR3, the DNA is TGTGCCAGCAGGTCCCCGGGCTCCTACAATGAGCAGTTCTTC. Its protein product is CASRSPGSYNEQFF. V and J are TRBV6-1 and TRBJ2-1; the D is unclear. The CDR3 is 14 amino acids. Trimming pared 6 bases from V and 0 bases from J, leaving 9 bases between. CDR1 and CDR2 from the germline V gene are MNHNS and SASEGT.

The chain has TRBV20-1 and TRBJ2-2; no clear D gene. The CDR3 has 16 residues. The V end was cut by 1 base, the J end by 0 bases, with 12 bases between. Germline V CDR1 and CDR2: DFQATT, SNEGSKA (reference sequence). The CDR3 DNA reads as TGCAGTGCTAGAGGACCCCGTCTTTCGAACACCGGGGAGCTGTTTTTT. Translation gives CSARGPRLSNTGELFF.

This clonotype has ten or more counts. The gene calls are TRBV20-1 and TRBJ2-3; D may match TRBD1 or TRBD2 (6 bases each). V was cut by 1 base and J by 5 bases, with 13 bases left in between. The CDR3 extends over 14 amino acids. Germline values: CDR1 DFQATT, CDR2 SNEGSKA (reference sequence). The CDR3 loop reads CSARGGQGGDTQYF. CDR3 DNA: TGCAGTGCTAGAGGGGGGCAGGGAGGAGATACGCAGTATTTT.

This clonotype showed up many times. The chain employs TRBV5-1 and TRBJ2-5, with D tentatively TRBD2 (6 bases). The CDR3 is made up of 14 amino acids. V lost 4 bases, J lost 3 bases, and 13 bases lay in between. Looked up from germline, CDR1 is SGHRS and CDR2 is YFSETQ. Written as DNA, the CDR3 is TGCGCCAGCAGCGCTAGCGCATCCAAAGAGACCCAGTACTTC. The encoded protein is CASSASASKETQYF.

J is TRBJ2-1 and V is TRBV6-1; D gene uncertain. V was cut by 6 bases and J by 7 bases, with 19 bases left in between. The germline V gene has CDR1 MNHNS and CDR2 SASEGT. This CDR3 has 15 residues. The CDR3 region is CASSSSDTPRNEQFF. The CDR3 DNA follows: TGTGCCAGCAGCTCCAGTGACACCCCTCGGAATGAGCAGTTCTTC.

Only a few counts were recorded for this clonotype. The chain combines TRBV6-5 with TRBJ2-1, with 8 bases that match TRBD2. The J segment lost 11 bases and the V segment lost 4 bases, leaving 13 bases of the junction unmatched. CDR3 length: 15 residues. CDR1 is MNHEY and CDR2 is SVGAGI in the germline V gene. The CDR3 spells CASSSPGLDPHQQFF. CDR3 in DNA: TGTGCCAGCAGTTCACCGGGACTAGATCCCCATCAGCAGTTCTTC.

In this sample, this clonotype turned up a few times. CDR3 protein: CASTIAQGVGGYTF. The CDR3 nucleotides are TGTGCCAGCACCATTGCCCAGGGTGTGGGTGGCTACACCTTC. This sequence joins TRBV2 and TRBJ1-2; D perhaps matches TRBD1 (5 bases). Germline CDR1 reads SNHLY; CDR2 reads FYNNEI. With 7 bases removed from V and 7 bases from J, the gap between germline ends came to 19 bases. The CDR3 sequence is 14 residues long.

The gene calls are TRBV12-3 or TRBV12-4 and TRBJ1-1; no clear D. The CDR3 runs 15 residues. V was shortened by 3 bases and J by 1 base, with 12 bases between the two germline ends. The CDR3 DNA follows: TGTGCCAGCAGTTTGTCGGCCCTAGGGAACACTGAAGCTTTCTTT. This sequence encodes CASSLSALGNTEAFF.

A few counts support this clonotype. The chain is built from TRBV29-1 and TRBJ2-3; D is possibly TRBD1 or TRBD2 (6 bases each). Per germline, CDR1 SQVTM and CDR2 ANQGSEA. The CDR3 runs to 16 residues. Trimming took off 6 bases at V and 5 bases at J, with 24 bases between the two ends. CDR3 DNA sequence: TGCAGCGTACTTTTTTTCGGGGGCGGAAGGAGAGATACGCAGTATTTT. It codes for CSVLFFGGGRRDTQYF.

This clonotype was seen at least ten times. The chain links TRBV7-8 to TRBJ1-5, with a possible D match to TRBD1 (5 bases). Per germline, CDR1 SGHVS and CDR2 FQNEAQ. Deletions cut 3 bases from V and 5 bases from J, with 11 bases between. The length of the CDR3 is 14 residues. CDR3 protein: CASSLGEAYQPQHF. CDR3 in DNA: TGTGCCAGCAGCTTGGGGGAAGCTTATCAGCCCCAGCATTTT.

This sequence joins TRBV5-5 and TRBJ1-1, with 10 positions matching TRBD1. The junction had 9 bases not matched to a gene; V was cut back by 4 bases and J by 6 bases. The length of the CDR3 is 15 residues. Germline CDR1 and CDR2: SGHKS and YYEKEE (reference sequence). The CDR3 DNA is TGTGCCAGCAGCGGGGACAGACAGGGGGCACCTGAAGCTTTCTTT. Encoded protein: CASSGDRQGAPEAFF.

The chain is built from TRBV4-3 and TRBJ1-1; D unresolved. The V gene lost 0 bases and the J gene lost 1 base, with 6 bases spanning the gap. The CDR3 covers 14 residues. The germline V gene encodes CDR1 LGHNA and CDR2 YSLEER. This CDR3 is CASSQDPPNTEAFF. CDR3 bases: TGCGCCAGCAGCCAAGACCCCCCGAACACTGAAGCTTTCTTT.

The V gene is TRBV7-8, the J gene TRBJ1-4; weak D call: TRBD1 (6 bases). CDR3 length: 15 residues. V was shortened by 1 base and J by 6 bases, with 12 bases between the two germline ends. CDR1 and CDR2 (germline): SGHVS, FQNEAQ. The DNA of the CDR3 is TGTGCCAGCAGCTTAGAACAGGGACTAGATGAAAAACTGTTTTTT. Amino acid sequence: CASSLEQGLDEKLFF.

The gene calls are TRBV3-1 and TRBJ1-5, with D unclear. CDR1 LGHDT and CDR2 YNNKEL come from the germline V gene (reference sequence). The CDR3 is 13 amino acids. Trimming pared 2 bases from V and 4 bases from J, leaving 6 bases between. The chain's CDR3 is CASSQQLNQPQHF. The CDR3 nucleotides read TGTGCCAGCAGCCAACAGCTAAATCAGCCCCAGCATTTT.

This clonotype was observed a handful of times. The CDR3 nucleotides are TGCGCCAGCAGCTTGATAGCCGCTTCCTACAATGAGCAGTTCTTC. It yields the protein CASSLIAASYNEQFF. The chain is built from TRBV5-1 and TRBJ2-1; D is unclear. Trimming pared 1 base from V and 1 base from J, leaving 9 bases between. CDR3 length: 15 residues. Germline V gene sequence: CDR1 SGHRS, CDR2 YFSETQ. Based on the CDR3 plus reference TRBV5-1 and TRBJ2-1, the full variable domain is KAGVTQTPRYLIKTRGQQVTLSCSPISGHRSVSWYQQTPGQGLQFLFEYFSETQRNKGNFPGRFSGRQFSNSRSEMNVSTLELGDSALYLCASSLIAASYNEQFFGPGTRLTVL.

The J gene is TRBJ2-7, the V gene TRBV4-3; no clear D gene. This CDR3 contains 15 residues. V was trimmed by 1 base and J by 2 bases, leaving 12 bases between them. Germline V gives CDR1 LGHNA, CDR2 YSLEER. The CDR3 coding sequence is TGCGCCAGCAGCCAAGGGTCAGCTTTTCCCTACGAGCAGTACTTC. It specifies CASSQGSAFPYEQYF.

This clonotype was observed a single time. The chain links TRBV25-1 to TRBJ2-5; D is possibly TRBD1 or TRBD2 (6 bases each). Germline CDR1 reads MGHDK; CDR2 reads SYGVNS. This CDR3 comprises 15 residues. V was shortened by 1 base and J by 5 bases, with 14 bases between the two germline ends. CDR3 nucleotide sequence: TGTGCCAGCAGTGAATGGACCGGGGGCAGGGAGACCCAGTACTTC. Translating gives CASSEWTGGRETQYF.

This clonotype was counted at least ten times. The J gene is TRBJ1-2, the V gene TRBV12-3 or TRBV12-4; weak D call: TRBD1 (6 bases). V was clipped by 1 base and J by 4 bases, with 7 bases between them. The CDR3 covers 13 residues. CDR3 sequence (DNA): TGTGCCAGCAGTTTAGGCAGGGGCTATGGCTACACCTTC. As protein: CASSLGRGYGYTF.

The J gene is TRBJ2-3, the V gene TRBV20-1; D is tentatively TRBD1 or TRBD2 (6 bases each). This CDR3 spans 15 amino acids. CDR1 DFQATT and CDR2 SNEGSKA come from the germline V gene (reference sequence). The V gene lost 0 bases and the J gene lost 2 bases, with 12 bases spanning the gap. CDR3 sequence: CSARDFRGATDTQYF. CDR3 nucleotides: TGCAGTGCTAGAGACTTTAGGGGGGCCACAGATACGCAGTATTTT.

This clonotype came up many times. CDR3: CSVGDLEAFF. The CDR3 bases are TGCAGCGTTGGAGATCTTGAAGCTTTCTTT. The rearrangement joins TRBV29-1 to TRBJ1-1, with D unclear. This CDR3 is built from 10 residues. In germline, CDR1 is SQVTM, CDR2 ANQGSEA. Trimming left V 4 bases short and J 7 bases short, with 7 bases between.

Many counts were recorded for this clonotype. The rearrangement links TRBV7-9 to TRBJ1-1; D gene uncertain. The germline gives CDR1 SEHNR, CDR2 FQNEAQ (reference sequence). The V end lost 3 bases, the J end lost 6 bases, and 8 bases lay between the germline ends. This CDR3 has 12 amino acids. In nucleotides, the CDR3 is TGTGCCAGCAGCTTTTCTGGCGCTGAAGCTTTCTTT. This encodes CASSFSGAEAFF.